The 30 T cell receptor beta chains below were found in one sample sequenced in a study of radiotherapy plus CTLA-4 blockade in lung cancer. Clones were read by immunoSEQ multiplex PCR, and TCRdb kept only the in-frame ones, dropping some. The repertoire holds 12,000 or so clones, with about 86% as singletons. The sequences come from peripheral blood, collected from a patient treated with radiotherapy plus ipilimumab. All receptors come from a human donor with non-small cell lung cancer that progressed on radiotherapy plus ipilimumab.

The chain joins TRBV5-8 to TRBJ2-1, with a tentative D call TRBD2 (7 bases). From germline, CDR1 is SGHTS and CDR2 YDEGEE. There are 15 residues in the CDR3. The V gene lost 3 bases and the J gene lost 4 bases, with 14 bases spanning the gap. The CDR3 coding sequence is TGTGCCAGCAGCTGGTGGGGGGGCTCGTACAATGAGCAGTTCTTC. Protein product: CASSWWGGSYNEQFF.

The V gene is TRBV7-9, the J gene TRBJ2-7; D remains ambiguous. Germline lookup yields CDR1 SEHNR and CDR2 FQNEAQ (reference sequence). V was cut by 7 bases and J by 3 bases, with 13 bases left in between. This CDR3 region has 13 residues. The CDR3 DNA reads TGTGCCAGCACTCCAGGAGCCGGCTACGAGCAGTACTTC. It is translated as CASTPGAGYEQYF.

The CDR3 region is CASSEVGDYEQYF. In DNA form, the CDR3 reads TGTGCCAGCAGTGAAGTAGGCGACTACGAGCAGTACTTC. The chain uses TRBV6-1 and TRBJ2-7, with no clear D. Germline V gives CDR1 MNHNS, CDR2 SASEGT. The CDR3 loop spans 13 amino acids. Between the trimmed V and J ends, which lost 1 base and 3 bases, there was a span of 7 bases.

The genes are TRBV5-5 and TRBJ1-1, with TRBD1 as a possible D gene (6 bases). The V end lost 4 bases, the J end lost 2 bases, and 12 bases lay between the germline ends. Germline assignment: CDR1 SGHKS and CDR2 YYEKEE (reference sequence). The CDR3 loop spans 14 amino acids. This chain's CDR3 is CASSRDRINTEAFF. CDR3 DNA: TGTGCCAGCAGCAGAGACAGGATTAACACTGAAGCTTTCTTT.

The chain carries TRBV6-5 and TRBJ1-5; a possible D gene is TRBD1 (6 bases). Trimming took 7 bases from V and 7 from J, leaving 17 bases between them. The CDR3 is 14 residues long. Germline V lookup: CDR1 MNHEY, CDR2 SVGAGI. Here the CDR3 reads CASTSRGEGQPQHF. DNA of the CDR3: TGTGCCAGCACCTCGAGGGGGGAGGGCCAGCCCCAGCATTTT.

The chain couples TRBV7-2 to TRBJ1-1; TRBD1 aligns across 7 bases. With V trimmed by 5 bases and J by 5 bases, 11 bases remained unmatched. CDR3 length: 15 amino acids. Germline CDR1 and CDR2: SGHTA and FQGNSA. The CDR3 nucleotides read TGTGCCAGCAGCCTTATGACAGGGTCGGCAACTGAAGCTTTCTTT. Residues: CASSLMTGSATEAFF.

This chain joins TRBV2 and TRBJ1-4; 8 nucleotides align to TRBD1. Germline V gives CDR1 SNHLY, CDR2 FYNNEI. The CDR3 length is 15 residues. V trimming: 4 bases; J trimming: 3 bases; junction bases outside the gene matches: 4. The CDR3 DNA reads TGTGCCAGCAGTGGGGAACAGGGGGCTAATGAAAAACTGTTTTTT. Amino acids: CASSGEQGANEKLFF.

As DNA, the CDR3 is TGTGCCAGCAGATTTAGCGGGGGCCGTTTATACAATGAGCAGTTCTTC. Residues: CASRFSGGRLYNEQFF. The chain recombines TRBV5-4 with TRBJ2-1, with 9 nucleotides matching TRBD2. V lost 5 bases to trimming and J lost 4 bases; unmatched junction nucleotides: 10. The CDR3 runs to 16 residues. Germline CDR1 and CDR2: SGHNT and YYREEE (reference sequence).

This clone was seen only once. The V gene is TRBV7-3, the J gene TRBJ2-3; maybe TRBD2 (6 bases). The CDR3 length is 14 residues. Trimming stripped 5 bases from V and 4 bases from J, with 13 bases between. Germline CDR1 is SGHTA and CDR2 is FQGTGA. The chain's CDR3 is CASSREWGADTQYF. CDR3 bases: TGTGCCAGCAGCCGAGAGTGGGGGGCAGATACGCAGTATTTT.

This rearrangement joins TRBV2 to TRBJ1-1; D is possibly TRBD1 (6 bases). V was trimmed by 8 bases and J by 10 bases, leaving 17 bases between them. Germline assignment: CDR1 SNHLY and CDR2 FYNNEI. The CDR3 covers 12 residues. Here the CDR3 reads CASQDSGDGAFF. The CDR3 DNA is TGTGCCAGCCAGGACAGCGGAGATGGAGCTTTCTTT.

This clone was detected only a few times. CDR3 region: CASSPRGHGQTDTQYF. CDR3 nucleotide sequence: TGTGCCAGCTCACCAAGGGGGCACGGGCAGACAGATACGCAGTATTTT. The chain uses TRBV28 and TRBJ2-3; 7 bases are shared with TRBD1. This CDR3 region has 16 residues. V lost 8 bases, J lost 3 bases, and 14 bases stayed unmatched. Germline V CDR1 and CDR2: MDHEN, SYDVKM.

This clone was detected a few times. The rearrangement links TRBV7-2 to TRBJ1-2; D might be TRBD1 (6 bases). Germline loops: CDR1 SGHTA, CDR2 FQGNSA. This CDR3 region has 14 residues. V dropped 2 bases and J dropped 4 bases, with 11 bases sitting between them. The CDR3 loop reads CASSLQGSGYGYTF. The CDR3 region has the DNA TGTGCCAGCAGCTTACAGGGGTCTGGCTATGGCTACACCTTC.

The gene calls are TRBV5-1 and TRBJ2-3; D ambiguous. Germline V gene data show CDR1 as SGHRS and CDR2 as YFSETQ. Trimming took off 0 bases at V and 2 bases at J, with 10 bases between the two ends. The CDR3 spans 15 residues. Written as DNA, the CDR3 is TGCGCCAGCAGCTTGGCCAGCGCCACCACAGATACGCAGTATTTT. Its protein is CASSLASATTDTQYF.

The V call is TRBV18, the J call TRBJ1-2; TRBD1 agrees at 9 bases. This CDR3 comprises 14 residues. Germline CDR1 reads KGHSH; CDR2 reads LQKENI. Trimming cost V 3 bases and J 4 bases; bases outside gene matches: 3. This CDR3 is CASSPGQGIYGYTF. CDR3 in DNA: TGTGCCAGCTCACCCGGACAGGGGATCTATGGCTACACCTTC.

This chain links TRBV5-1 with TRBJ1-2; D ambiguous. Trimming pared 0 bases from V and 8 bases from J, leaving 14 bases between. CDR1 and CDR2 from the germline V gene are SGHRS and YFSETQ. CDR3 length: 14 residues. The CDR3 loop is CASSLAATGEGYTF. CDR3 in DNA: TGCGCCAGCAGCTTGGCCGCGACGGGTGAGGGCTACACCTTC.

This chain connects TRBV28 to TRBJ1-1; TRBD1 matches 9 bases. V trimming: 6 bases; J trimming: 4 bases; junction bases outside the gene matches: 9. Germline assignment: CDR1 MDHEN and CDR2 SYDVKM. CDR3 length equals 15 residues. For the CDR3, the DNA is TGTGCCAGCAGGCCCTGGACAGGGGAGTCCACTGAAGCTTTCTTT. Protein sequence: CASRPWTGESTEAFF.

The chain carries TRBV5-4 and TRBJ2-2; D remains unclear. The V end was cut by 0 bases, the J end by 0 bases, with 6 bases between. Germline lookup yields CDR1 SGHNT and CDR2 YYREEE (reference sequence). This CDR3 contains 15 residues. CDR3 DNA sequence: TGTGCCAGCAGCTTGGGGTGGGCGAACACCGGGGAGCTGTTTTTT. Its protein is CASSLGWANTGELFF.

The DNA for the CDR3 is TGTGCCAGCAGTTACGGACAGCCTAACGTCTACGAGCAGTACTTC. This translates into CASSYGQPNVYEQYF. V is TRBV6-8 and J is TRBJ2-7, with D possibly being TRBD1 (6 bases). Per germline, CDR1 MNHGY and CDR2 SAAAGT. This CDR3 is built from 15 residues. Trimming cost V 2 bases and J 3 bases, with 14 bases left between them.

J is TRBJ2-1 and V is TRBV10-3, with 8 nucleotides matching TRBD2. Germline CDR1 ENHRY, CDR2 SYGVKD. J lost 8 bases, V lost 9 bases, and 6 bases had no gene match. The CDR3 runs to 12 residues. DNA of the CDR3: TGTGCCATAAGCAACGGGGGGGATGAGCAGTTCTTC. As protein: CAISNGGDEQFF.

V is TRBV10-3 and J is TRBJ2-7; no definite D call. The CDR3 covers 13 residues. Germline CDR1 is ENHRY and CDR2 is SYGVKD. V lost 9 bases to trimming and J lost 0 bases, with 12 bases between them. For the CDR3, the DNA is TGTGCCATACCTAGACTGAGCTCCTACGAGCAGTACTTC. It is translated as CAIPRLSSYEQYF.

The rearrangement joins TRBV9 to TRBJ1-6; tentatively, D is TRBD1 (5 bases). The CDR3 spans 15 residues. Trimming stripped 2 bases from V and 5 bases from J, with 11 bases between. Looked up from germline, CDR1 is SGDLS and CDR2 is YYNGEE. CDR3 DNA: TGTGCCAGCAGCGTCCTGGGGGAAAATAATTCACCCCTCCACTTT. This translates into CASSVLGENNSPLHF.

The rearrangement links TRBV6-5 to TRBJ1-1; no clear D gene. The CDR3 length is 14 residues. Germline assignment: CDR1 MNHEY and CDR2 SVGAGI. The ends were cut back, 0 bases at V and 1 base at J, with 6 bases in the middle. The CDR3 coding sequence is TGTGCCAGCAGTTACTCGGGATCGAACACTGAAGCTTTCTTT. Translating it yields CASSYSGSNTEAFF.

The V call is TRBV11-3, the J call TRBJ2-1; TRBD2 might be the D (6 bases). The germline CDR1 and CDR2 sequences are SGHNT and YENEEA. Trimming removed 5 bases at V and 5 bases at J, with 13 bases between. This CDR3 region has 14 residues. The CDR3 DNA is TGTGCCAGCAGCGCTAGGGACTTCCACAATGAGCAGTTCTTC. Its translation: CASSARDFHNEQFF.

V gene TRBV15 combines with J gene TRBJ2-1, with D possibly being TRBD2 (5 bases). V was shortened by 0 bases and J by 7 bases, with 7 bases between the two germline ends. This CDR3 is built from 13 residues. Germline V gene lookup returns CDR1 LNHNV and CDR2 YYDKDF (reference sequence). DNA of the CDR3: TGTGCCACCAGCAGAGATACGGGGAATGAGCAGTTCTTC. Translation: CATSRDTGNEQFF.

The chain links TRBV7-2 to TRBJ2-3; D is unresolved. Trimming took 5 bases from V and 0 from J, leaving 12 bases between them. The CDR3 consists of 15 residues. Germline values: CDR1 SGHTA, CDR2 FQGNSA. The CDR3: CASSRAPASTDTQYF. In DNA, the CDR3 is TGTGCCAGCAGCCGTGCCCCGGCTAGCACAGATACGCAGTATTTT.

J is TRBJ1-1 and V is TRBV5-1, with D maybe TRBD1 (6 bases). This CDR3 comprises 14 residues. CDR1 and CDR2 from the germline V gene are SGHRS and YFSETQ. Trimming took 4 bases from V and 8 from J, leaving 18 bases between them. The CDR3 sequence: CASSAGHLGGEAFF. The CDR3 DNA follows: TGCGCCAGCAGCGCGGGACACCTTGGGGGAGAAGCTTTCTTT. Together with reference TRBV5-1 and TRBJ1-1, the CDR3 gives the full variable domain: KAGVTQTPRYLIKTRGQQVTLSCSPISGHRSVSWYQQTPGQGLQFLFEYFSETQRNKGNFPGRFSGRQFSNSRSEMNVSTLELGDSALYLCASSAGHLGGEAFFGQGTRLTVV.

As to this clone: Its ends do not fully match the called genes, so a read error is possible. The CDR3 nucleotides read TGTGCCAGCAGGGAAGGCTCCGGACAGAAGGAGACCCAGTACTTC. It specifies CASREGSGQKETQYF. This chain joins TRBV6-1 and TRBJ2-5, with D perhaps matching TRBD1 (6 bases). The CDR3 extends over 15 amino acids. Germline V CDR1 and CDR2: MNHNS, SASEGT.

The rearrangement joins TRBV15 to TRBJ1-1; D remains unclear. CDR1 and CDR2 from the germline V gene are LNHNV and YYDKDF (reference sequence). V lost 3 bases and J 4 bases, leaving 9 bases between the germline ends. The CDR3 consists of 13 residues. CDR3: CATSRDDGTEAFF. The DNA for the CDR3 is TGTGCCACCAGCAGGGATGACGGCACTGAAGCTTTCTTT.

The chain has TRBV5-4 and TRBJ2-2, with 10 bases aligning to TRBD1. The CDR3 runs 15 residues. Germline lookup yields CDR1 SGHNT and CDR2 YYREEE (reference sequence). Trimming removed 4 bases from V and 6 bases from J; junction bases left unmatched: 6. The CDR3 coding sequence is TGTGCCAGCAGCCCGGGGGGGACAGGGGCCGGGGAGCTGTTTTTT. This sequence encodes CASSPGGTGAGELFF.

The chain uses TRBV7-2 and TRBJ2-1, with 8 bases fitting TRBD2. Trimming cost V 4 bases and J 8 bases; bases outside gene matches: 7. The length of the CDR3 is 14 residues. Germline values: CDR1 SGHTA, CDR2 FQGNSA. The CDR3: CASSSLSAGDEQFF. In DNA form, the CDR3 reads TGTGCCAGCAGCTCACTTTCAGCGGGGGATGAGCAGTTCTTC.